Presented here are 2 T cell receptor beta chains from one specimen sequenced in a study of blood T cell repertoires in COVID-19. Produced via immunoSEQ multiplex PCR; TCRdb's table is partial and in-frame only. This sample has around 170,000 clones, with approximately 88% found just once. Sequences were obtained from peripheral blood. The receptors come from a man between 18 and 29 years old with active or convalescent COVID-19.

This sequence joins TRBV18 and TRBJ1-1; 10 nucleotides agree with TRBD1. The length of the CDR3 is 20 residues. V trimming: 1 base; J trimming: 4 bases; junction bases outside the gene matches: 18. Germline assignment: CDR1 KGHSH and CDR2 LQKENI. The CDR3 coding sequence is TGTGCCAGCTCACCACGAGGGACAGGGGAAAAGTCAGCTAGTACCACTGAAGCTTTCTTT. Translating it yields CASSPRGTGEKSASTTEAFF.

V and J are TRBV12-5 and TRBJ1-6, with TRBD1 matching over 8 bases. V lost 6 bases and J lost 3; bases outside the gene matches: 4. The CDR3 length is 15 residues. Germline V lookup: CDR1 LGHNT, CDR2 FRNRAP. Here the CDR3 reads CASGPGQGYNSPLHF. The CDR3 DNA reads as TGTGCTAGTGGCCCCGGACAGGGCTATAATTCACCCCTCCACTTT. The variable domain in full, completed from reference TRBV12-5 and TRBJ1-6, reads DARVTQTPRHKVTEMGQEVTMRCQPILGHNTVFWYRQTMMQGLELLAYFRNRAPLDDSGMPKDRFSAEMPDATLATLKIQPSEPRDSAVYFCASGPGQGYNSPLHFGNGTRLTVT.